The 6 T cell receptor beta chains reported below all come from one sample, sequenced in a study of blood T cell repertoires in COVID-19. Only in-frame clones appear in the TCRdb table, and some are missing; sequencing was by immunoSEQ multiplex PCR. The sample has 300,000 or so clones; 87% are singletons. Sequencing input: peripheral blood. These receptors originate from a man between 50 and 59 years old with active or convalescent COVID-19.

The J gene is TRBJ2-3, the V gene TRBV7-6, with 7 nucleotides matching TRBD2. J was trimmed by 0 bases and V by 6 bases; bases with no gene match: 6. The germline gives CDR1 SGHVS, CDR2 FNYEAQ. The CDR3 contains 15 residues. CDR3 bases: TGTGCCAGCAGTAGATGGGGGGGTAGCACAGATACGCAGTATTTT. Translated: CASSRWGGSTDTQYF. Filled out from reference TRBV7-6 and TRBJ2-3, the complete variable domain reads GAGVSQSPRYKVTKRGQDVALRCDPISGHVSLYWYRQALGQGPEFLTYFNYEAQQDKSGLPNDRFSAERPEGSISTLTIQRTEQRDSAMYRCASSRWGGSTDTQYFGPGTRLTVL.

V usage is TRBV29-1 and J usage is TRBJ1-1; a possible D gene is TRBD1 (5 bases). The CDR3 sequence is 13 residues long. Germline V gene data show CDR1 as SQVTM and CDR2 as ANQGSEA. V was pared by 5 bases and J by 1 base, with 11 bases between. The CDR3 reads CSVRKDTNTEAFF. The CDR3 DNA follows: TGCAGCGTTAGAAAGGACACGAACACTGAAGCTTTCTTT.

The CDR3 bases are TGTGCCAGTAGTATAGGTGGCACCCCAGCGTACACTGAAGCTTTCTTT. It specifies CASSIGGTPAYTEAFF. V usage is TRBV19 and J usage is TRBJ1-1, with D uncertain. The V end was cut by 1 base, the J end by 3 bases, with 15 bases between. The CDR3 extends over 16 amino acids. Germline CDR1 reads LNHDA; CDR2 reads SQIVND (reference sequence).

V gene TRBV18 combines with J gene TRBJ1-6; 10 bases map to TRBD1. Trimming at V came to 4 bases and at J to 8 bases, leaving 2 bases not matched to a gene. The germline gives CDR1 KGHSH, CDR2 LQKENI. The CDR3 consists of 14 residues. CDR3 residues: CASSQTGGDSPLHF. For the CDR3, the DNA is TGTGCCAGCTCACAGACAGGGGGCGATTCACCCCTCCACTTT.

The chain recombines TRBV29-1 with TRBJ2-1, with D hard to call. The germline V gene has CDR1 SQVTM and CDR2 ANQGSEA. The V end was cut by 3 bases, the J end by 4 bases, with 7 bases between. This CDR3 contains 12 residues. CDR3 sequence: CSVDIGYNEQFF. The CDR3 DNA follows: TGCAGCGTTGACATCGGGTACAATGAGCAGTTCTTC.

V gene TRBV25-1 combines with J gene TRBJ1-1; D uncertain. The CDR3 is 10 residues long. The germline CDR1 and CDR2 sequences are MGHDK and SYGVNS. Trimming took off 7 bases at V and 9 bases at J, with 9 bases between the two ends. The CDR3 DNA reads as TGTGCCAGCAAATCCGAGAAAGCTTTCTTT. Its protein product is CASKSEKAFF.